This T cell receptor (beta chain) is drawn from a study of blood T cell repertoires in COVID-19. For the study at large: COVID-19 samples collected from the United States, Italy and Spain covered acute and convalescent phases. Sources were T cells, B-cell-depleted T cells, or PBMCs; the material itself was cDNA or gDNA.

Original methodology: Using reference gene primer amplification, nucleated cell counts were estimated. The data were produced by immunoSEQ multiplex PCR, yet TCRdb's version contains in-frame clones alone and is incomplete. Clone size and the V and J calls come from that table; the DNA yielded D and trimming. The profile covers about 120,000 clones, with about 80% appearing a single time and 15% to 20% taken by the ten largest. The germline V gene encodes CDR1 SGHKS and CDR2 YYEKEE (reference sequence). The CDR3 runs 17 residues. Trimming removed 0 bases from V and 4 bases from J, with 17 bases in between.

Sequenced sample: peripheral blood. The sequence came from a man aged 55 to 69 with active or convalescent COVID-19. J is TRBJ2-1 and V is TRBV5-5; a weak D match, TRBD1 (6 bases). CDR3 sequence reads: CASSLAIGQSSYNEQFF. CDR3 sequence (DNA): TGTGCCAGCAGCTTGGCGATAGGACAGAGTTCGTACAATGAGCAGTTCTTC.